The entry below describes one TCR beta chain. Its antigen is not identified. CDR1 and CDR2 (germline): SEHNR, FQNEAQ (reference sequence). The CDR3 loop spans 18 amino acids. Deletions cut 0 bases from V and 0 bases from J, with 16 bases between. The sample belongs to a study of cytomegalovirus exposure and HLA in healthy donors. Study information: Researchers previously reported finding fewer than 120 million unique TCR beta sequences from 150 million to 200 million T cells.

Study-wide results and caveats: It has been reported that TCR beta sequences accurately predicted the HLA-A and HLA-B alleles of most subjects. Common viral pathogens (according to a later analysis) appeared linked to several of the most significant clusters.

60 Vbeta and 13 Jbeta primers were used in PCR. TCRdb's copy holds only in-frame clones and misses some; the assay was immunoSEQ multiplex PCR. The data show around 50,000 clones, roughly 80% seen once. This clonotype originated in a middle-aged man in good health and CMV-seronegative. Sequences were obtained from PBMCs. V gene TRBV7-9 combines with J gene TRBJ2-3; the D gene is possibly TRBD1 (6 bases). CDR3 region: CASSLASGRDTSTDTQYF. DNA for the CDR3: TGTGCCAGCAGCTTAGCTTCCGGCCGGGACACCAGCACAGATACGCAGTATTTT.